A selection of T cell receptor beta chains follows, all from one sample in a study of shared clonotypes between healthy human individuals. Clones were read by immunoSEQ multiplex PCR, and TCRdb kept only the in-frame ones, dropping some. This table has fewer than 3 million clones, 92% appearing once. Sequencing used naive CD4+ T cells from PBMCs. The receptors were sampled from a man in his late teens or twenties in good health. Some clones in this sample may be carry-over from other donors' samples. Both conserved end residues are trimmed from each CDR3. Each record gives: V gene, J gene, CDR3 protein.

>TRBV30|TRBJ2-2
ACYGGTGNTGELF
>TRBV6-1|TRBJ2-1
ASSEALGRAFEQF
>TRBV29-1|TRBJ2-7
SARTGTSGNYEQY
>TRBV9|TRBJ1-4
ASSLRDSDNEKLF
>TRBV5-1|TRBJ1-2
ASSRDQGAGYT
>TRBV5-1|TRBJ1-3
ASSLAANLGNTIY
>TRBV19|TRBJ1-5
ASSSQPNQPQH
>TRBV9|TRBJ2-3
ASSVVKPTDTQY
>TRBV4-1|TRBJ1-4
ASSQDYLSREKLF
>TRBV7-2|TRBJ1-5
ASSTGTYSPNQPQH
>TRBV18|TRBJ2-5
ASSGGQSQETQY
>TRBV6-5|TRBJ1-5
ASRGMGNQPQH
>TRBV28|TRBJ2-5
ASSIGTVEETQY
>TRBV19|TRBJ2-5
ASLKSGSETQY
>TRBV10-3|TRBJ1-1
AIRPQGAGDTEAF
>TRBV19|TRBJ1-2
ASRGPGQGLSYT
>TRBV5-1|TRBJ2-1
ASSTGGGGPYNEQF
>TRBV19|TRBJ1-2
ARVTGEIGPNYGYT
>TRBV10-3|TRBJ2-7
AMAVRDAAYEQY
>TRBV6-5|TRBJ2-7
ASSLSGGLRGKQY
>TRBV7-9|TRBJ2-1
ASSSRTSGDNEQF
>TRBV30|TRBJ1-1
AWSGDMGFDEAF
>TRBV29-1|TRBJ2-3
SARAGTGTGAPDTQY